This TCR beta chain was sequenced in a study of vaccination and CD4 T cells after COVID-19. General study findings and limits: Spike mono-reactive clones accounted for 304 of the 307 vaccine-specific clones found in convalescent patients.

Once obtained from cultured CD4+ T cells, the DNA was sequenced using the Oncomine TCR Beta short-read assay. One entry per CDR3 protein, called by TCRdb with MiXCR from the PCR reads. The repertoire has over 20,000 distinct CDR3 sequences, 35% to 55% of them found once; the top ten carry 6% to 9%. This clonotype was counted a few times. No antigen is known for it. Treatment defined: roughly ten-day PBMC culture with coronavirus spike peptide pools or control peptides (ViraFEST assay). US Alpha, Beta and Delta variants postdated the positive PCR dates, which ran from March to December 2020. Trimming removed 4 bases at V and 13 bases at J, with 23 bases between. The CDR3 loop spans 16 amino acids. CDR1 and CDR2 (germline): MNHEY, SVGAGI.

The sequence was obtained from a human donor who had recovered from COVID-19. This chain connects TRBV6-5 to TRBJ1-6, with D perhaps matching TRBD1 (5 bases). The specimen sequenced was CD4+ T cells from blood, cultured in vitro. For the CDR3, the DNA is TGTGCCAGCAGTTCCCGAGGACACAACTTACTTATCCCCCTCCACTTT. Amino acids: CASSSRGHNLLIPLHF.